Listed below are T cell receptor beta chains from one sample, sequenced in a study of T cell clones after liver transplantation. Only in-frame clones appear in the TCRdb table, and some are missing; sequencing was by immunoSEQ multiplex PCR. The sample lists around 110,000 clones, just over 90% occurring once. This material consisted of CD4+ T cells from blood, taken 12 months after liver transplant. All receptors come from a human patient who received a liver transplant. Some T cells may be supplied by the graft donor. CDR3s include the opening cysteine and the closing phenylalanine or tryptophan. Fields, in order: J gene, D gene, V gene, clone size, CDR3 protein, CDR3 DNA. A D gene is named only where the DNA matches it firmly. Not all rows give a size; the values are once, few, many and, for expanded clones, a class.

TRBJ2-7 NA TRBV25-1 NA CASSLAGLQYF TGTGCCAGCAGTCTAGCAGGGCTCCAGTACTTC
TRBJ2-7 NA TRBV23-1 NA CARGGSSYEQYF TGCGCCAGGGGCGGTAGCTCCTACGAGCAGTACTTC
TRBJ2-5 TRBD2 TRBV27 NA CATSLAGVETQYF TGTGCCACCTCACTAGCGGGAGTGGAGACCCAGTACTTC
TRBJ1-5 NA TRBV18 NA CASSRSGEGQPQHF TGTGCCAGCTCACGTTCGGGGGAAGGTCAGCCCCAGCATTTT
TRBJ2-5 NA TRBV28 once CASSSRAGIGETQYF TGTGCCAGCAGTTCGCGGGCGGGAATAGGGGAGACCCAGTACTTC
TRBJ2-6 NA TRBV7-9 NA CASSLVGGWKGANVLTF TGTGCCAGCAGCTTAGTAGGCGGGTGGAAAGGGGCCAACGTCCTGACTTTC
TRBJ2-1 NA TRBV5-6 NA CASSLAGSGLNGEQFF TGTGCCAGCAGCTTGGCCGGGAGCGGGTTAAACGGTGAGCAGTTCTTC
TRBJ2-2 NA TRBV5-1 NA CASSTLASGELFF TGCGCCAGCAGTACTCTAGCCTCCGGGGAGCTGTTTTTT
TRBJ2-7 TRBD1 TRBV7-9 once CASSYGTGTYEQYF TGTGCCAGCAGCTACGGGACAGGAACCTACGAGCAGTACTTC
TRBJ1-2 NA TRBV28 NA CASSNYRDPRGYTF TGTGCCAGCAGTAATTACAGGGATCCTCGTGGCTACACCTTC
TRBJ2-2 NA TRBV6-5 NA CASSYQDSRGELFF TGTGCCAGCAGTTACCAGGACAGTCGCGGGGAGCTGTTTTTT
TRBJ2-7 NA TRBV11-3 NA CASSLGGAAYEQYF TGTGCCAGCAGCTTAGGGGGTGCAGCCTACGAGCAGTACTTC
TRBJ2-1 NA TRBV18 once CASSPRRDELFF TGTGCCAGCTCACCACGACGGGATGAGCTGTTCTTC
TRBJ1-5 NA TRBV19 few CASSMFGVDNQPQHF TGTGCCAGTAGTATGTTCGGGGTTGACAATCAGCCCCAGCATTTT
TRBJ1-5 NA TRBV7-2 medium-sized CASSLGPSNQPQHF TGTGCCAGCAGCTTAGGTCCAAGCAATCAGCCCCAGCATTTT
TRBJ1-1 TRBD1 TRBV5-1 once CASSLGRGLTEAFF TGCGCCAGCAGCTTGGGCAGGGGGCTAACTGAAGCTTTCTTT
TRBJ2-2 TRBD2 TRBV4-2 NA CASSPRATSVIGELFF TGTGCCAGCAGCCCCCGGGCGACTAGCGTGATCGGGGAGCTGTTTTTT
TRBJ1-4 NA TRBV4-2 NA CASSQAPLMTASNEKLFF TGTGCCAGCAGCCAAGCTCCGCTCATGACAGCGAGTAATGAAAAACTGTTTTTT
TRBJ2-2 NA TRBV19 NA CASSMVRPTNTGELFF TGTGCCAGTAGTATGGTCCGGCCAACGAACACCGGGGAGCTGTTTTTT
TRBJ2-1 TRBD2 TRBV5-4 NA CASSAGTSSYNEQFF TGTGCCAGCAGTGCCGGGACTAGCTCCTACAATGAGCAGTTCTTC
TRBJ2-5 NA TRBV7-9 NA CASSLGQTGGTQYF TGTGCCAGCAGCCTGGGACAAACCGGAGGGACCCAGTACTTC
TRBJ2-5 NA TRBV5-8 NA CATRTQETQYF TGTGCCACCAGAACCCAAGAGACCCAGTACTTC
TRBJ2-3 TRBD2 TRBV25-1 NA CASSRTSGSFTDTQYF TGTGCCAGCAGTAGGACTAGCGGGAGTTTCACAGATACGCAGTATTTT
TRBJ2-5 TRBD2 TRBV7-2 NA CARVKRERDPQRKGETQYF TGTGCCAGGGTAAAGCGGGAGAGGGACCCCCAACGGAAGGGGGAGACCCAGTACTTC
TRBJ2-7 NA TRBV5-1 NA CASSLDRFPYEQYF TGCGCCAGCAGCTTGGACAGGTTTCCGTACGAGCAGTACTTC
TRBJ2-7 NA TRBV18 NA CASSPLGSNYEQYF TGTGCCAGCTCACCACTTGGGTCCAACTACGAGCAGTACTTC
TRBJ1-2 TRBD1 TRBV28 NA CASSLSPGQGWGYTF TGTGCCAGCAGTTTATCCCCCGGACAGGGTTGGGGCTACACCTTC
TRBJ1-4 NA TRBV7-2 few CASSRDTEKLFF TGTGCCAGCAGCCGGGACACCGAAAAACTGTTTTTT
TRBJ2-2 NA TRBV5-1 NA CASSRNGAEDGELFF TGCGCCAGCAGCCGGAACGGGGCGGAGGACGGGGAGCTGTTTTTT
TRBJ1-1 NA TRBV5-1 NA CASRSNTEAFF TGCGCCAGCAGGTCTAACACTGAAGCTTTCTTT
TRBJ1-1 NA TRBV7-9 NA CASSLAQAEAFF TGTGCCAGCAGCTTAGCGCAGGCTGAAGCTTTCTTT
TRBJ2-3 TRBD2 TRBV7-2 NA CASSPRGGSADTQYF TGTGCCAGCAGCCCTCGGGGCGGGAGTGCAGATACGCAGTATTTT
TRBJ1-1 NA TRBV11-2 NA CASSLFRGPNTEAFF TGTGCCAGCAGCCTATTTCGGGGCCCGAACACTGAAGCTTTCTTT
TRBJ1-2 NA TRBV27 NA CASSPSRVLDYGYTF TGTGCCAGCAGTCCGAGCAGGGTTTTGGACTATGGCTACACCTTC
TRBJ2-5 NA TRBV19 NA CASSIRPLNQETQYF TGTGCCAGTAGTATCAGGCCGTTAAACCAAGAGACCCAGTACTTC
TRBJ2-7 NA TRBV6-1 NA CASSEEGPPGEQYF TGTGCCAGCAGTGAAGAAGGTCCCCCGGGAGAGCAGTACTTC
TRBJ2-7 NA TRBV5-4 NA CASSFSRSYEQYF TGTGCCAGCAGCTTTAGCAGGTCCTACGAGCAGTACTTC
TRBJ1-1 NA TRBV5-1 NA CASMVGKGTEAFF TGCGCCAGCATGGTAGGGAAAGGAACTGAAGCTTTCTTT
TRBJ2-7 TRBD2 TRBV30 NA CAWSGGFGGTSGYEQYF TGTGCCTGGAGTGGTGGCTTTGGGGGGACTAGCGGCTACGAGCAGTACTTC
TRBJ2-5 NA TRBV11-3 NA CASSLVGTQETQYF TGTGCCAGCAGCTTAGTCGGCACCCAAGAGACCCAGTACTTC
TRBJ2-5 TRBD2 TRBV5-1 NA CASRLAGLAPKGETQYF TGCGCCAGCAGACTAGCCGGACTAGCGCCGAAGGGAGAGACCCAGTACTTC
TRBJ2-7 TRBD2 TRBV19 NA CASSQPSGTRGEQYF TGTGCCAGTAGTCAACCTAGCGGGACCCGGGGGGAGCAGTACTTC
TRBJ2-5 TRBD1 TRBV11-3 NA CASSFYRGRETQYF TGTGCCAGCAGCTTTTACAGGGGTAGAGAGACCCAGTACTTC
TRBJ2-2 TRBD2 TRBV5-1 NA CASADRTLWTSGIAGTGELFF TGCGCCAGCGCCGACCGCACACTCTGGACTAGCGGGATCGCTGGCACCGGGGAGCTGTTTTTT
TRBJ2-4 NA TRBV7-2 NA CASSLGAQNIQYF TGTGCCAGCAGCTTGGGGGCGCAAAACATTCAGTACTTC
TRBJ2-3 NA TRBV7-8 few CASSIVGIGTDTQYF TGTGCCAGCAGTATAGTAGGGATTGGCACAGATACGCAGTATTTT
TRBJ2-2 TRBD2 TRBV9 NA CASSERAGKNTGELFF TGTGCCAGCAGCGAGAGAGCGGGGAAGAACACCGGGGAGCTGTTTTTT
TRBJ2-2 NA TRBV11-2 once CASTPFIGPRAGELFF TGTGCCAGCACCCCGTTTATTGGGCCGAGGGCCGGGGAGCTGTTTTTT
TRBJ2-3 NA TRBV9 NA CASSVALIEPQYF TGTGCCAGCAGCGTAGCTCTTATCGAGCCGCAGTATTTT
TRBJ2-3 NA TRBV7-2 NA CASSLMGFTDTQYF TGTGCCAGCAGCTTAATGGGTTTCACAGATACGCAGTATTTT
TRBJ2-5 TRBD2 TRBV11-2 NA CASSLTSAQETQYF TGTGCCAGCAGCCTGACTAGCGCTCAAGAGACCCAGTACTTC
TRBJ2-7 NA TRBV11-2 NA CASSSFNMYEQYF TGTGCCAGCAGCTCTTTTAATATGTACGAGCAGTACTTC
TRBJ2-5 NA TRBV2 NA CASSRDRYQETQYF TGTGCCAGCAGTAGGGACCGGTACCAAGAGACCCAGTACTTC
TRBJ2-2 NA TRBV7-2 many CASSLQGGRSGELFF TGTGCCAGCAGCTTACAAGGGGGGCGAAGCGGGGAGCTGTTTTTT
TRBJ2-7 NA TRBV7-8 NA CASSLIGVVLKDEQYF TGTGCCAGCAGCTTAATAGGGGTCGTGCTAAAGGACGAGCAGTACTTC
TRBJ2-3 NA TRBV29-1 NA CSVVPAATSGYGTQYF TGCAGCGTTGTTCCTGCAGCGACTTCGGGGTATGGTACGCAGTATTTT
TRBJ2-1 NA TRBV6-5 NA CASSPGASSYNEQFF TGTGCCAGCAGTCCAGGGGCGAGCTCCTACAATGAGCAGTTCTTC
TRBJ2-1 NA TRBV5-1 NA CASSLGLHDEQFF TGCGCCAGCAGCTTGGGACTTCATGATGAGCAGTTCTTC
TRBJ2-5 TRBD2 TRBV7-8 NA CASHGRGGETQYF TGTGCCAGCCACGGCCGGGGAGGGGAGACCCAGTACTTC
TRBJ2-2 TRBD2 TRBV7-3 once CASSPGTSGTGGELFF TGTGCCAGCAGCCCGGGGACTAGCGGGACTGGCGGGGAGCTGTTTTTT